This TCR beta chain was profiled in a study of post-analysis software for immune sequencing data. At the level of the study: In terms of disease course, relapsing-remitting, secondary progressive and progressive-relapsing multiple sclerosis were included.

Study results and limitations: Four to six TRBV segments were more frequent in patients than controls; TRBV5-6, TRBV5-1 and TRBV20-1 belonged to this group. Normalized Chao1 diversity in multiple sclerosis patients fell significantly below that of controls. Strong same-batch co-clustering of samples appeared with F measure clustering.

The CDR3 covers 13 residues. Germline CDR1 MDHEN, CDR2 SYDVKM. A note on this clonotype: Its antigen is not identified. One junction end does not reproduce the germline sequence, and a read error may be involved.

Unique molecular identifiers were present in the TCR beta cDNA libraries. MiXCR, applied by TCRdb to the PCR reads, yields one record per CDR3 protein. The table has about 770,000 distinct CDR3 sequences, 35% to 55% seen once. The specimen was blood. The TCR was taken from a girl aged 5-17 years with multiple sclerosis. The J gene is TRBJ2-5, the V gene TRBV28; D unresolved. The chain's CDR3 is CVSSFLEEETQYF. The CDR3 DNA is TGTGTCAGCAGTTTTCTGGAAGAGGAGACCCAGTACTTC.